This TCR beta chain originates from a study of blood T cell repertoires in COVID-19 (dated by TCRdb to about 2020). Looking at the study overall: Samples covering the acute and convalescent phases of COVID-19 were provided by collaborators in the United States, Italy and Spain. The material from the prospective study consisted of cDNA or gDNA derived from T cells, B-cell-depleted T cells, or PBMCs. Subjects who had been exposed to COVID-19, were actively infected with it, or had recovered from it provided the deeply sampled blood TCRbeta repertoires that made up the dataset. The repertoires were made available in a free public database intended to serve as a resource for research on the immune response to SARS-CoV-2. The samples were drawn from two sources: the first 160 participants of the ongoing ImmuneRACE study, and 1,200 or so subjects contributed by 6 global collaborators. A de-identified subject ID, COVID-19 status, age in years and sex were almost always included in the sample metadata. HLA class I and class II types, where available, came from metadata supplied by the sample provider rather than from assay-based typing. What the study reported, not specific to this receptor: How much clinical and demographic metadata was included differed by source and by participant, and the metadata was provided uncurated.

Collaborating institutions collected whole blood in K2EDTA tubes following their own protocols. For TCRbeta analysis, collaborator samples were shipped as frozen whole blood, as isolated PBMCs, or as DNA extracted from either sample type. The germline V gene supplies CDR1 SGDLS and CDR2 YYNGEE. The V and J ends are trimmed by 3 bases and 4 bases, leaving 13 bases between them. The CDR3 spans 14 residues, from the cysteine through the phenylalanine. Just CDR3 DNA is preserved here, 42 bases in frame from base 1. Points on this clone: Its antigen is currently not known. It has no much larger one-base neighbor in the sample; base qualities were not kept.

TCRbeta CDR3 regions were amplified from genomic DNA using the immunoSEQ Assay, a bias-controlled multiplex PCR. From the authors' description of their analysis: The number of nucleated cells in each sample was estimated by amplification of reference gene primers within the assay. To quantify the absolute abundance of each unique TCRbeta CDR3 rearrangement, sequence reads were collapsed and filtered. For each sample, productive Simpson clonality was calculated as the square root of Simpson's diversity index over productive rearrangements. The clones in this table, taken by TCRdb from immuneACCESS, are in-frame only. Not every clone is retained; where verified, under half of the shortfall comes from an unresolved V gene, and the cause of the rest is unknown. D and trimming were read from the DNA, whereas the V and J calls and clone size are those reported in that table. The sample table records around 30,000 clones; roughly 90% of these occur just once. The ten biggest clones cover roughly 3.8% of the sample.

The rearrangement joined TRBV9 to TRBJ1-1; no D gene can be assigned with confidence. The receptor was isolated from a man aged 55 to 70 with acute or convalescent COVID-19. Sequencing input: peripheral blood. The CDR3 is CASSAGRRATEAFF. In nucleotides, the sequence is TGTGCCAGCAGCGCCGGGAGAAGGGCCACTGAAGCTTTCTTT.